This TCR beta chain was captured in a study of graft-versus-host responses after intestinal transplantation. Study in general: Recipients across the board were started on anti-thymocyte globulin induction, then kept on tacrolimus and steroids for two to three years.

As for this clone: Its antigen is as yet unknown.

The germline V gene has CDR1 SGHDT and CDR2 YYEEEE. V was cut by 2 bases and J by 0 bases, with 15 bases left in between. The CDR3 extends over 16 amino acids. Processing released intraepithelial and lamina propria lymphocytes from the graft tissue. Whole-study findings and limits: GvH clones surfaced in recipient marrow, some emerging earlier in ileum or blood. High graft-versus-host to host-versus-graft clonal ratios were seen in allografts of patients with graft-donor T cell macrochimerism. Circulating GvH clone levels at their peak were associated with HvG declines (early post-transplant).

TCRdb's copy holds only in-frame clones and misses some; the assay was immunoSEQ multiplex PCR. Of about 14,000 clones in the sample, 77% were seen once. The material was ileum tissue, obtained roughly 26 days after intestinal transplant. This chain connects TRBV5-6 to TRBJ2-7; a possible D gene is TRBD2 (6 bases). The origin of this receptor is a human patient who received an intestinal transplant, so some T cells may come from the graft donor. In DNA, the CDR3 is TGTGCCAGCAGCTTTGGGGGGACCGACAGCTCCTACGAGCAGTACTTC. It specifies CASSFGGTDSSYEQYF.